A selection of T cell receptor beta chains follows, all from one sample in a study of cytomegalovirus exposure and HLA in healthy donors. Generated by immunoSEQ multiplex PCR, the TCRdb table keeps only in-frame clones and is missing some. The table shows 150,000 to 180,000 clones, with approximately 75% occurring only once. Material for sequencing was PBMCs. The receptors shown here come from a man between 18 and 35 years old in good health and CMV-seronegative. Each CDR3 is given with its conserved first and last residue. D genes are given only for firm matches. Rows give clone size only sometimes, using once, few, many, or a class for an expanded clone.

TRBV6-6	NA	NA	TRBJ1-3	CASGRGGSALGNTIYF	TGTGCCAGCGGCCGAGGAGGATCAGCGCTTGGAAACACCATATATTTT
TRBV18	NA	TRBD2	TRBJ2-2	CANPPETSGNTGELFF	TGTGCCAACCCACCCGAGACTAGCGGGAACACCGGGGAGCTGTTTTTT
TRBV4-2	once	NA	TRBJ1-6	CASSQDYILGSFDNSPLHF	TGTGCCAGCAGCCAAGATTATATATTGGGGAGTTTCGATAATTCACCCCTCCACTTT
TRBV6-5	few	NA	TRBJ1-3	CASSYSMAGAGNTIYF	TGTGCCAGCAGTTACTCGATGGCAGGGGCTGGAAACACCATATATTTT
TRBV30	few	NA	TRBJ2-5	CAWEQGGVAQYF	TGTGCCTGGGAACAGGGTGGTGTGGCCCAGTACTTC
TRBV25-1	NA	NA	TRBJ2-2	CATDHTGELFF	TGTGCTACAGACCATACCGGGGAGCTGTTTTTT
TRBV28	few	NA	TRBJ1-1	CASSYSGQGVTEAFF	NA
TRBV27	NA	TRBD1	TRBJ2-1	CASSPIIGQGAVNEQFF	TGTGCCAGCAGCCCCATTATCGGACAGGGGGCGGTGAATGAGCAGTTCTTC
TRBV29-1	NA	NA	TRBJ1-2	CSATRRQGDGYTF	TGCAGCGCCACCCGGCGGCAGGGTGATGGCTACACCTTC
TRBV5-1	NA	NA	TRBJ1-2	CASSLAPNFYGYTF	TGCGCCAGCAGCTTGGCCCCCAACTTCTATGGCTACACCTTC
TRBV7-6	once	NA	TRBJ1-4	CASSAEDYVRVEKLFF	TGTGCCAGCAGCGCCGAGGACTACGTCCGGGTTGAAAAACTGTTTTTT
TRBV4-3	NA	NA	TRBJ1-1	CASSQEVVTDNTEAFF	TGCGCCAGCAGCCAAGAGGTAGTGACAGACAACACTGAAGCTTTCTTT
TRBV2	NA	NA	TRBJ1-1	CASSGAMNTEAFF	TGTGCCTCTTCTGGGGCGATGAACACTGAAGCTTTCTTT
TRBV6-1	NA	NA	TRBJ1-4	CASSAGLHEKLFF	TGTGCCAGCAGTGCCGGGTTACATGAAAAACTGTTTTTT
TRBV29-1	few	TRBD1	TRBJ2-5	CSARQGAETQYF	TGCAGCGCTCGACAGGGGGCTGAGACCCAGTACTTC
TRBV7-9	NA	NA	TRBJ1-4	CASSLRSTNEKLFF	TGTGCCAGCAGCTTACGTTCAACTAATGAAAAACTGTTTTTT
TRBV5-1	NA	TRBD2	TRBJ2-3	CASSHERGETDTQYF	TGCGCCAGCAGCCACGAGCGGGGGGAGACAGATACGCAGTATTTT
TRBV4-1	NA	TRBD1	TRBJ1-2	CASSQAGTVTGNTF	TGCGCCAGCAGCCAGGCCGGGACAGTTACCGGCAACACCTTC
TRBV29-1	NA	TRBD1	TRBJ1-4	CSANRGRGEKLFF	TGCAGCGCAAACAGGGGGCGAGGTGAAAAACTGTTTTTT
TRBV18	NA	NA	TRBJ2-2	CASSPRDAGELFF	TGTGCCAGCTCACCACGAGATGCGGGGGAGCTGTTTTTT
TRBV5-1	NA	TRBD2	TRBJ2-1	CASSTGLAGGVDEQFF	TGCGCCAGCAGCACGGGACTAGCGGGGGGGGTAGATGAGCAGTTCTTC
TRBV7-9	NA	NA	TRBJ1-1	CASSFTGETEAFF	TGTGCCAGCAGCTTCACGGGTGAGACTGAAGCTTTCTTT
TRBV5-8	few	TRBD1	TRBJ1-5	CASRRTGGNQPQHF	TGTGCCAGCAGAAGGACAGGGGGCAATCAGCCCCAGCATTTT
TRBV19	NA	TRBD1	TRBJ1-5	CASSIVVHRGNEDQPQHF	TGTGCCAGTAGTATAGTTGTCCACAGGGGTAACGAGGATCAGCCCCAGCATTTT
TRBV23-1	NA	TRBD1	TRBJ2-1	CASSQSGFGQGAVDEQFF	TGCGCCAGCAGTCAATCGGGTTTCGGGCAGGGGGCTGTCGATGAGCAGTTCTTC
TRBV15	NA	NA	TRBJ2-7	CATSRDHYEQYF	TGTGCCACCAGCAGAGATCACTACGAGCAGTACTTC
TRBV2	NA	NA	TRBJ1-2	CASRQGNYGYTF	TGTGCCAGCAGGCAGGGGAACTATGGCTACACCTTC
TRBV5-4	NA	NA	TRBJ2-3	CASSYRATDTQYF	TGTGCCAGCAGTTACAGAGCCACAGATACGCAGTATTTT
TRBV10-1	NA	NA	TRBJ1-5	CASVGGYSNQPQHF	TGCGCCAGCGTCGGGGGGTATAGCAATCAGCCCCAGCATTTT
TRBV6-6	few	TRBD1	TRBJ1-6	CASSSQETGYNSPLHF	TGTGCCAGCAGCTCGCAAGAGACAGGGTATAATTCACCCCTCCACTTT
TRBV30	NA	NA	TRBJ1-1	CAWSVIQKAFF	TGTGCCTGGAGTGTAATACAGAAAGCTTTCTTT
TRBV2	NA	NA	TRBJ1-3	CASRIENTIYF	TGTGCCAGCAGGATAGAAAACACCATATATTTT
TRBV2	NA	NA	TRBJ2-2	CASRQTDANTGELFF	TGTGCCAGCAGACAGACAGACGCGAACACCGGGGAGCTGTTTTTT
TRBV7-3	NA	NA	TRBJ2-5	CASSLGYKGTGQETQYF	TGTGCCAGCAGCTTAGGCTACAAGGGGACTGGCCAAGAGACCCAGTACTTC